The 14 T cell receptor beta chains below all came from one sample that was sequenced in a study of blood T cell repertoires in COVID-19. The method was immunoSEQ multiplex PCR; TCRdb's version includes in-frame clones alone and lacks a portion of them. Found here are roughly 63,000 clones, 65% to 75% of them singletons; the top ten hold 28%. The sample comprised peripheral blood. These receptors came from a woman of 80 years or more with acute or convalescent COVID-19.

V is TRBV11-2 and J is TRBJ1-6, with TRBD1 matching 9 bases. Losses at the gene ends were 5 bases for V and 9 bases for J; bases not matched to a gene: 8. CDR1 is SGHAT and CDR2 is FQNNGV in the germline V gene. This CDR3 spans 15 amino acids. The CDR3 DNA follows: TGTGCCAGCAGCCCCGGGGACAGGGATTCTTCACCCCTCCACTTT. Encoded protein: CASSPGDRDSSPLHF. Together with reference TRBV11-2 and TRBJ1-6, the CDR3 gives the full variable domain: EAGVAQSPRYKIIEKRQSVAFWCNPISGHATLYWYQQILGQGPKLLIQFQNNGVVDDSQLPKDRFSAERLKGVDSTLKIQPAKLEDSAVYLCASSPGDRDSSPLHFGNGTRLTVT.

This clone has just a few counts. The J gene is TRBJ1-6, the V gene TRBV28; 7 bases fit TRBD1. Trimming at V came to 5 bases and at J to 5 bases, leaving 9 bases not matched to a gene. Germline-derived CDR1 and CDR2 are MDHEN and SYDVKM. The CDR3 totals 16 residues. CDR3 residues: CASSPTGQMNNSPLHF. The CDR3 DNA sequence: TGTGCCAGCAGTCCCACGGGACAGATGAATAATTCACCCCTCCACTTT.

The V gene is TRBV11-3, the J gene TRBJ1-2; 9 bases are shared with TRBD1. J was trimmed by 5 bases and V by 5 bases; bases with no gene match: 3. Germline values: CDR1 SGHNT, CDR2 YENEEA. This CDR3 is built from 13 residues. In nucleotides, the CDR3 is TGTGCCAGCAGCCGGGACAGGGAATATGGCTACACCTTC. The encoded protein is CASSRDREYGYTF.

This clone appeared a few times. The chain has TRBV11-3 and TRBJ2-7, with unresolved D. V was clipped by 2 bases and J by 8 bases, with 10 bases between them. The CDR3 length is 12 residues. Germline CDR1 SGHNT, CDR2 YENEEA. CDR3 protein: CASSLPTLQQYF. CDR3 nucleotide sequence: TGTGCCAGCAGCTTACCTACTCTACAGCAGTACTTC.

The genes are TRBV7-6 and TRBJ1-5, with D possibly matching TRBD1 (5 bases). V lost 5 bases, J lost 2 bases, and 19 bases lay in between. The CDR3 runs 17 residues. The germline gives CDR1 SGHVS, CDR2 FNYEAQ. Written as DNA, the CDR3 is TGTGCCAGCAGCCTCCTGGGAGGGGTGATGGGCAATCAGCCCCAGCATTTT. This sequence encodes CASSLLGGVMGNQPQHF.

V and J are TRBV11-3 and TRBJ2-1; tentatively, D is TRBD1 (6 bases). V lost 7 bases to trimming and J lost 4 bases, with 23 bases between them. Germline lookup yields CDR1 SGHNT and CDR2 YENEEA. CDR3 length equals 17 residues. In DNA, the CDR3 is TGTGCCAGCAAACCACCAGGCAGGGGAAATAATTACAATGAGCAGTTCTTC. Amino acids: CASKPPGRGNNYNEQFF.

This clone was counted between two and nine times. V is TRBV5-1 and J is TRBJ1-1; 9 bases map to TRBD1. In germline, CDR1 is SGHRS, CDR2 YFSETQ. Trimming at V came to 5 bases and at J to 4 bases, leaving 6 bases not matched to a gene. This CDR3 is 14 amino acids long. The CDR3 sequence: CASRTTGGGTEAFF. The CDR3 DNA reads TGCGCCAGCAGGACGACAGGGGGTGGCACTGAAGCTTTCTTT.

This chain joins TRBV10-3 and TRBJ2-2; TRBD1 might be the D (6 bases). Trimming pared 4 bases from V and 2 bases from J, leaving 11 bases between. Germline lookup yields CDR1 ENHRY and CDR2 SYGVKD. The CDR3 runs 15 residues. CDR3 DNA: TGTGCCATCAGTGCGGAGACAGGTAACACCGGGGAGCTGTTTTTT. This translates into CAISAETGNTGELFF.

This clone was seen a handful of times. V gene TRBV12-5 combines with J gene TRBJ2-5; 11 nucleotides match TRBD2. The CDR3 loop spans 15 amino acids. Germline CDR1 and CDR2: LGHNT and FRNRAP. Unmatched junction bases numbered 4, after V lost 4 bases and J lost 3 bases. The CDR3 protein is CASGSGLAEKETQYF. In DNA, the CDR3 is TGTGCTAGTGGTTCGGGACTAGCGGAAAAAGAGACCCAGTACTTC.

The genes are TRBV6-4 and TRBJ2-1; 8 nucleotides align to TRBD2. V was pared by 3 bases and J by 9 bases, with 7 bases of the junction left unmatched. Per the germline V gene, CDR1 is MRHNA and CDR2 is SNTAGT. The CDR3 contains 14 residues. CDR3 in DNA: TGTGCCAGCAGTGAACCAGCGGGAGACGGTGAGCAGTTCTTC. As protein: CASSEPAGDGEQFF.

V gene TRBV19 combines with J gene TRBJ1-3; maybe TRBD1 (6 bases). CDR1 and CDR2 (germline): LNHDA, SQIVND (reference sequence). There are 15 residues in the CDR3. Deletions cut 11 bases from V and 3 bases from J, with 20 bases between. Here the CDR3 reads CASAGNREFGNTIYF. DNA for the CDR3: TGTGCCTCAGCGGGGAACAGGGAATTTGGAAACACCATATATTTT.

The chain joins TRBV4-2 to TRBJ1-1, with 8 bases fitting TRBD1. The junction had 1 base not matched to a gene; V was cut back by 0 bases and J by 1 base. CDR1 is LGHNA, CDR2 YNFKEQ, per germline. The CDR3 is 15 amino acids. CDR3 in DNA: TGTGCCAGCAGCCAAGAGGACAGGGCGAACACTGAAGCTTTCTTT. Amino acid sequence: CASSQEDRANTEAFF.

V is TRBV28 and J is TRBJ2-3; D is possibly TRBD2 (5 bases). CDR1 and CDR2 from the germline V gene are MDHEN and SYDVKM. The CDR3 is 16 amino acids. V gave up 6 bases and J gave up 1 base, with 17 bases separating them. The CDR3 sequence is CASSPRVAGGTDTQYF. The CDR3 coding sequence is TGTGCCAGCAGCCCCCGGGTCGCGGGCGGCACAGATACGCAGTATTTT.

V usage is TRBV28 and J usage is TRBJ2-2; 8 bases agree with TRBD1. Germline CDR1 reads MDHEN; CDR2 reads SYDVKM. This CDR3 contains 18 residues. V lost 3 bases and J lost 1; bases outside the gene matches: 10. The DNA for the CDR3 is TGTGCCAGCAGTTTCCCACCCTCGGGGACAGGGAACACCGGGGAGCTGTTTTTT. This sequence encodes CASSFPPSGTGNTGELFF.